The entry below describes one TCR beta chain. The antigen is not known. This entry is derived from a study of cytomegalovirus exposure and HLA in healthy donors. Trimming at V came to 0 bases and at J to 4 bases, leaving 5 bases not matched to a gene. The germline V gene encodes CDR1 SGDLS and CDR2 YYNGEE. The CDR3 runs to 15 residues. General study points: Compared with the approximately 680-donor mean, an Asian-associated ancestry cluster reportedly had fewer N-insertions, according to a later analysis.

13 Jbeta primers and 60 Vbeta primers were used for the PCR. TCRdb's copy holds only in-frame clones and misses some; the assay was immunoSEQ multiplex PCR. Of around 170,000 clones listed, around 84% are singletons. The sample consisted of PBMCs. This receptor was identified in a woman between 50 and 59 years old in good health and CMV-seropositive. This sequence joins TRBV9 and TRBJ2-7, with 9 bases fitting TRBD2. CDR3 nucleotide sequence: TGTGCCAGCAGCGTAGGGGGCGGGGGGGCGTACGAGCAGTACTTC. This gives the protein CASSVGGGGAYEQYF. The variable domain in full, completed from reference TRBV9 and TRBJ2-7, reads DSGVTQTPKHLITATGQRVTLRCSPRSGDLSVYWYQQSLDQGLQFLIQYYNGEERAKGNILERFSAQQFPDLHSELNLSSLELGDSALYFCASSVGGGGAYEQYFGPGTRLTVT.